Each of the 24 T cell receptor beta chains below was sequenced from the same sample in a study of blood T cell repertoires in COVID-19. Profiled with immunoSEQ multiplex PCR; TCRdb holds only in-frame clones, not every one. The data show roughly 380,000 clones, about nine tenths seen once. What was sequenced was peripheral blood. These receptors came from a woman aged 60 to 75 with COVID-19, enrolled during active disease.

The chain combines TRBV4-1 with TRBJ2-1; the match to TRBD2 covers 11 bases. With 4 bases clipped from V and 8 bases from J, the junction kept 10 bases outside the gene matches. The germline CDR1 and CDR2 sequences are MGHRA and YSYEKL. The CDR3 covers 16 residues. This CDR3 is CASSRPTGTSGDEQFF. Written as DNA, the CDR3 is TGCGCCAGCAGCCGGCCTACCGGGACTAGCGGTGATGAGCAGTTCTTC.

This chain uses TRBV16 with TRBJ1-2; 8 bases align to TRBD1. There are 12 residues in the CDR3. Germline V CDR1 and CDR2: KGHSY, FQNENV. J lost 8 bases, V lost 2 bases, and 1 base had no gene match. The CDR3: CASSQGQGGYTF. CDR3 nucleotide sequence: TGTGCCAGCAGCCAAGGACAGGGAGGCTACACCTTC.

Comments on this clone: Its ends do not fully match the called genes, so a read error is possible. CDR3 DNA: TGTGCTAGCAGCTTAGGTTCCGGACTAGCCGAGACCCAGTACTTC. Translation gives CASSLGSGLAETQYF. The chain has TRBV7-7 and TRBJ2-5; TRBD2 aligns across 8 bases. CDR1 SSHAT and CDR2 FNYEAQ come from the germline V gene (reference sequence). CDR3 length: 15 amino acids.

The chain links TRBV5-1 to TRBJ1-1; D unresolved. There are 16 residues in the CDR3. V lost 0 bases and J 2 bases, leaving 14 bases between the germline ends. Per the germline V gene, CDR1 is SGHRS and CDR2 is YFSETQ. CDR3: CASSLATGLYNTEAFF. In DNA, the CDR3 is TGCGCCAGCAGCTTGGCCACGGGATTATACAACACTGAAGCTTTCTTT. Filled out from reference TRBV5-1 and TRBJ1-1, the complete variable domain reads KAGVTQTPRYLIKTRGQQVTLSCSPISGHRSVSWYQQTPGQGLQFLFEYFSETQRNKGNFPGRFSGRQFSNSRSEMNVSTLELGDSALYLCASSLATGLYNTEAFFGQGTRLTVV.

This clone was detected once. This chain joins TRBV6-5 and TRBJ1-2; TRBD1 aligns across 7 bases. V dropped 6 bases and J dropped 3; count of bases not matched to a gene: 7. From germline, CDR1 is MNHEY and CDR2 SVGAGI. The CDR3 covers 14 residues. CDR3 region: CASSRQGFDYGYTF. The CDR3 DNA sequence: TGTGCCAGCAGCCGACAGGGATTCGACTATGGCTACACCTTC.

The V call is TRBV28, the J call TRBJ1-5, with D perhaps matching TRBD1 (5 bases). The CDR3 extends over 16 amino acids. V gave up 1 base and J gave up 4 bases, with 14 bases separating them. Germline V CDR1 and CDR2: MDHEN, SYDVKM. DNA for the CDR3: TGTGCCAGCAGTTTATTGATAGGGGTAGGAAATCAGCCCCAGCATTTT. This sequence encodes CASSLLIGVGNQPQHF.

The chain carries TRBV5-1 and TRBJ2-5, with a weak D call TRBD1 (7 bases). V lost 4 bases, J lost 5 bases, and 12 bases lay in between. CDR1 and CDR2 (germline): SGHRS, YFSETQ. This CDR3 contains 13 residues. The CDR3, as DNA: TGCGCCAGCAGCAACTCAGGGGGGGAGACCCAGTACTTC. This encodes CASSNSGGETQYF.

The chain is built from TRBV5-1 and TRBJ1-6, with 7 bases lining up with TRBD1. CDR1 is SGHRS, CDR2 YFSETQ, per germline. The CDR3 totals 15 residues. V gave up 7 bases and J gave up 6 bases; unmatched junction bases: 10. DNA of the CDR3: TGCGCCAGCCAAAACACCGGGACAGTTAATTCACCCCTCCACTTT. This translates into CASQNTGTVNSPLHF.

The V and J genes are TRBV5-1 and TRBJ1-2; TRBD1 agrees at 7 bases. The CDR3 contains 15 residues. V trimming: 0 bases; J trimming: 8 bases; junction bases outside the gene matches: 10. CDR1 and CDR2 from the germline V gene are SGHRS and YFSETQ. The CDR3 reads CASSLDGGQPLGYTF. DNA of the CDR3: TGCGCCAGCAGCTTGGACGGGGGACAGCCTCTGGGCTACACCTTC.

The V and J genes are TRBV29-1 and TRBJ1-6, with D perhaps matching TRBD1 (5 bases). This CDR3 region has 13 residues. V gave up 4 bases and J gave up 6 bases, with 10 bases separating them. Germline values: CDR1 SQVTM, CDR2 ANQGSEA. CDR3 region: CSVVQGVNSPLHF. CDR3 DNA: TGCAGCGTTGTGCAGGGCGTTAATTCACCCCTCCACTTT.

The chain combines TRBV12-3 or TRBV12-4 with TRBJ1-5; D ambiguous. This CDR3 is 13 amino acids long. V was pared by 8 bases and J by 2 bases, with 10 bases between. The CDR3 sequence is CASANGGNQPQHF. The CDR3 bases are TGTGCCAGCGCTAACGGTGGCAATCAGCCCCAGCATTTT.

The chain is built from TRBV11-1 and TRBJ2-7, with D possibly TRBD1 on 6 matching bases. CDR1 SGHAT and CDR2 FQDESV come from the germline V gene (reference sequence). V was shortened by 4 bases and J by 8 bases, with 21 bases between the two germline ends. There are 15 residues in the CDR3. The CDR3 here is CASSYPGDWRVQQYF. The CDR3 DNA follows: TGTGCCAGCAGCTATCCAGGGGATTGGCGGGTCCAGCAGTACTTC. The full variable domain, rest sourced from reference TRBV11-1 and TRBJ2-7, is EAEVAQSPRYKITEKSQAVAFWCDPISGHATLYWYRQILGQGPELLVQFQDESVVDDSQLPKDRFSAERLKGVDSTLKIQPAELGDSAMYLCASSYPGDWRVQQYFGPGTRLTVT.

V usage is TRBV5-8 and J usage is TRBJ2-3, with a weak D call TRBD2 (5 bases). In germline, CDR1 is SGHTS, CDR2 YDEGEE. V shed 1 base and J shed 4 bases, with 16 bases lying between them. The CDR3 extends over 16 amino acids. Written as DNA, the CDR3 is TGTGCCAGCAGCTTGTTTGGCTCGGGGTGGTCAGATACGCAGTATTTT. Its translation is CASSLFGSGWSDTQYF.

The V gene is TRBV3-1 (or the pseudogene TRBV3-2), the J gene TRBJ2-7, with no clear D. The V gene's germline CDR1 is LGHDT and CDR2 YNNKEL (reference sequence). Between the trimmed V and J ends, which lost 4 bases and 5 bases, there was a span of 12 bases. The CDR3 contains 13 residues. CDR3 loop: CASSLHNEDEQYF. DNA for the CDR3: TGTGCCAGCAGCCTCCATAATGAGGACGAGCAGTACTTC.

The chain employs TRBV5-4 and TRBJ2-5, with 10 bases matching TRBD2. Germline values: CDR1 SGHNT, CDR2 YYREEE (reference sequence). This CDR3 comprises 17 residues. Losses at the gene ends were 4 bases for V and 4 bases for J; bases not matched to a gene: 13. For the CDR3, the DNA is TGTGCCAGCAGCCCCTCGGGTGGAGCGGGGGGGCGAGAGACCCAGTACTTC. Translating it yields CASSPSGGAGGRETQYF.

This chain uses TRBV14 with TRBJ1-3; 7 nucleotides match TRBD1. Losses at the gene ends were 4 bases for V and 8 bases for J; bases not matched to a gene: 8. The CDR3 sequence is 14 residues long. Germline V lookup: CDR1 SGHDN, CDR2 FVKESK. The CDR3 here is CASSPRQGGHTIYF. CDR3 in DNA: TGTGCCAGCAGCCCCCGACAGGGTGGGCACACCATATATTTT.

The genes are TRBV5-6 and TRBJ1-4; no firm D call. The CDR3 is 16 residues long. Germline V gene data show CDR1 as SGHDT and CDR2 as YYEEEE. Trimming removed 3 bases at V and 4 bases at J, with 16 bases between. DNA for the CDR3: TGTGCCAGCAGCTCGCCACGGGCGGGAGTTAATGAAAAACTGTTTTTT. This translates into CASSSPRAGVNEKLFF.

As concerns this clone: Relative to the germline gene, one junction end is altered; a read error may explain this. The chain links TRBV15 to TRBJ1-1, with TRBD1 as a possible D gene (6 bases). Looked up from germline, CDR1 is LNHNV and CDR2 is YYDKDF (reference sequence). The CDR3 covers 15 residues. CDR3 sequence: CATRRDGGMNTEAFF. The CDR3 DNA follows: TGTGCCACCAGAAGAGATGGGGGCATGAACACTGAAGCTTTCTTT.

The rearrangement links TRBV3-1 (or the pseudogene TRBV3-2) to TRBJ2-2; 13 bases agree with TRBD2. J was trimmed by 9 bases and V by 4 bases; bases with no gene match: 11. Germline assignment: CDR1 LGHDT and CDR2 YNNKEL (reference sequence). The CDR3 is made up of 17 amino acids. In DNA, the CDR3 is TGTGCCAGCAGCCCCCAGAAGGGACTAGCGGGGCAAAGGGAGCTGTTTTTT. Translated: CASSPQKGLAGQRELFF.

This CDR3 is CAIGMTGFSGNTIYF. The CDR3 DNA is TGTGCCATCGGAATGACAGGCTTCTCTGGAAACACCATATATTTT. V and J are TRBV10-3 and TRBJ1-3; tentative D call: TRBD1 (6 bases). This CDR3 region has 15 residues. Per germline, CDR1 ENHRY and CDR2 SYGVKD. V shed 8 bases and J shed 0 bases, with 14 bases lying between them.

J is TRBJ2-7 and V is TRBV3-1 (or the pseudogene TRBV3-2); the match to TRBD1 covers 8 bases. Germline CDR1 reads LGHDT; CDR2 reads YNNKEL (reference sequence). Unmatched junction bases numbered 4, after V lost 0 bases and J lost 3 bases. This CDR3 has 15 residues. This chain's CDR3 is CASSQDPGTGYEQYF. In DNA form, the CDR3 reads TGTGCCAGCAGCCAAGATCCCGGGACAGGCTACGAGCAGTACTTC.

The chain combines TRBV12-5 with TRBJ1-1; maybe TRBD1 (5 bases). Germline V gives CDR1 LGHNT, CDR2 FRNRAP. The V and J ends lost 5 bases and 4 bases respectively, with 14 bases between them. The CDR3 sequence is 14 residues long. The CDR3: CASGPDWGGTEAFF. In nucleotides, the CDR3 is TGTGCTAGTGGTCCGGACTGGGGGGGCACTGAAGCTTTCTTT.

The chain links TRBV21-1 to TRBJ1-1. TRBV21-1 is a known pseudogene. This CDR3 spans 15 amino acids. In nucleotides, the CDR3 is TGTGCCAGCAGCCTGCGAGGAGGGACTAACACTGAAGCTTTCTTT. It codes for CASSLRGGTNTEAFF.

This clone was seen a single time. V is TRBV7-9 and J is TRBJ1-2; 9 bases map to TRBD1. From germline, CDR1 is SEHNR and CDR2 FQNEAQ (reference sequence). Trimming at V came to 6 bases and at J to 8 bases, leaving 7 bases not matched to a gene. The CDR3 is 13 amino acids. This CDR3 reads CASRTRTGVGYTF. The DNA for the CDR3 is TGTGCCAGCAGGACCAGGACAGGGGTCGGCTACACCTTC.